A single sample gave rise to the 29 T cell receptor beta chains below, sequenced in a study of cytomegalovirus exposure and HLA in healthy donors. The primer mix had 60 Vbeta and 13 Jbeta primers. TCRdb keeps only in-frame clones here, not all; method: immunoSEQ multiplex PCR. This table holds 150,000 to 200,000 clones, roughly four fifths found once. Specimen: PBMCs. The receptors here all came from a woman aged 25 to 39 in good health and CMV-seropositive.

V is TRBV5-6 and J is TRBJ1-1; the D is unclear. This CDR3 has 14 residues. Germline CDR1 SGHDT, CDR2 YYEEEE. V lost 4 bases to trimming and J lost 0 bases, with 10 bases between them. CDR3 nucleotides: TGTGCCAGCAGCCCGGGGTCCATGAACACTGAAGCTTTCTTT. Translating gives CASSPGSMNTEAFF.

The chain carries TRBV12-5 and TRBJ1-5; D might be TRBD1 (5 bases). Germline assignment: CDR1 LGHNT and CDR2 FRNRAP. The CDR3 runs to 15 residues. V lost 6 bases and J lost 2, with 14 bases in between. The CDR3: CASGDQGRGNQPQHF. Written as DNA, the CDR3 is TGTGCTAGTGGGGACCAGGGTAGGGGCAATCAGCCCCAGCATTTT.

The chain carries TRBV5-1 and TRBJ1-1; D is unresolved. V dropped 4 bases and J dropped 2 bases, with 9 bases sitting between them. The CDR3 runs 13 residues. Germline CDR1 is SGHRS and CDR2 is YFSETQ. CDR3 protein: CASSVGSNTEAFF. Written as DNA, the CDR3 is TGCGCCAGCAGCGTCGGGTCAAACACTGAAGCTTTCTTT.

This chain links TRBV11-2 with TRBJ2-5, with 8 bases identical to TRBD1. The CDR3 has 15 amino acids. CDR1 is SGHAT, CDR2 FQNNGV, per germline. V was pared by 3 bases and J by 2 bases, with 5 bases of the junction left unmatched. Here the CDR3 reads CASSFGTGLQETQYF. CDR3 DNA: TGTGCCAGCAGCTTCGGGACAGGACTTCAAGAGACCCAGTACTTC.

The V and J genes are TRBV6-1 and TRBJ1-2; no clear D. This CDR3 region has 13 residues. V was clipped by 2 bases and J by 4 bases, with 8 bases between them. Germline values: CDR1 MNHNS, CDR2 SASEGT. The CDR3 loop is CASSEIYSYGYTF. Here the CDR3 DNA reads TGTGCCAGCAGTGAAATATATAGCTATGGCTACACCTTC.

The chain is built from TRBV5-1 and TRBJ1-4, with D tentatively TRBD1 (6 bases). Germline values: CDR1 SGHRS, CDR2 YFSETQ. Deletions cut 2 bases from V and 7 bases from J, with 12 bases between. The CDR3 consists of 14 residues. The CDR3 protein is CASSLSQQGEKLFF. The DNA of the CDR3 is TGCGCCAGCAGCTTAAGCCAACAGGGTGAAAAACTGTTTTTT.

The rearrangement joins TRBV30 to TRBJ1-1; D is perhaps TRBD1 (6 bases). V lost 5 bases to trimming and J lost 6 bases, with 13 bases between them. The germline CDR1 and CDR2 sequences are GTSNPN and SVGIG (reference sequence). The CDR3 covers 12 residues. CDR3 DNA: TGTGCCTGGGGCAGGGGCTTCGCTGAAGCTTTCTTT. Protein product: CAWGRGFAEAFF. Looking up the rest from reference TRBV30 and TRBJ1-1 gives the full variable domain: SQTIHQWPATLVQPVGSPLSLECTVEGTSNPNLYWYRQAAGRGLQLLFYSVGIGQISSEVPQNLSASRPQDRQFILSSKKLLLSDSGFYLCAWGRGFAEAFFGQGTRLTVV.

The chain links TRBV2 to TRBJ1-1, with D possibly being TRBD1 (6 bases). Trimming took off 1 base at V and 5 bases at J, with 17 bases between the two ends. Germline values: CDR1 SNHLY, CDR2 FYNNEI. The CDR3 sequence is 16 residues long. The CDR3 sequence: CASSEVSTGIGTEAFF. The CDR3 nucleotides are TGTGCCAGCAGTGAAGTTTCGACAGGCATAGGAACTGAAGCTTTCTTT. Supplemented by reference TRBV2 and TRBJ1-1, the full variable domain reads EPEVTQTPSHQVTQMGQEVILRCVPISNHLYFYWYRQILGQKVEFLVSFYNNEISEKSEIFDDQFSVERPDGSNFTLKIRSTKLEDSAMYFCASSEVSTGIGTEAFFGQGTRLTVV.

This chain uses TRBV29-1 with TRBJ2-3, with a weak D call TRBD1 (5 bases). This CDR3 spans 15 amino acids. The germline gives CDR1 SQVTM, CDR2 ANQGSEA. V lost 4 bases, J lost 3 bases, and 17 bases lay in between. The DNA for the CDR3 is TGCAGCGTTGTTTATTTGGCAGGGATGACAGATACGCAGTATTTT. This translates into CSVVYLAGMTDTQYF.

V usage is TRBV5-1 and J usage is TRBJ1-1, with 7 bases lining up with TRBD1. Looked up from germline, CDR1 is SGHRS and CDR2 is YFSETQ. V was clipped by 0 bases and J by 5 bases; unmatched bases: 10. This CDR3 has 16 residues. CDR3 sequence reads: CASSLVKGARTTEAFF. The DNA of the CDR3 is TGCGCCAGCAGCTTGGTAAAGGGGGCGCGAACTACTGAAGCTTTCTTT.

J is TRBJ1-1 and V is TRBV2, with 7 bases identical to TRBD1. Germline V gene data show CDR1 as SNHLY and CDR2 as FYNNEI. V shed 6 bases and J 1 base; nucleotides not matched to a gene: 2. The CDR3 totals 13 residues. The CDR3 sequence: CASRGDRNTEAFF. CDR3 nucleotides: TGTGCCAGCAGGGGGGACAGGAACACTGAAGCTTTCTTT.

This chain joins TRBV7-2 and TRBJ1-5, with TRBD1 as a possible D gene (6 bases). The germline V gene has CDR1 SGHTA and CDR2 FQGNSA. This CDR3 comprises 15 residues. Between the trimmed V and J ends, which lost 5 bases and 4 bases, there was a span of 15 bases. The CDR3: CASSPLLGQNQPQHF. DNA for the CDR3: TGTGCCAGCAGCCCACTTCTGGGACAAAATCAGCCCCAGCATTTT.

The chain joins TRBV20-1 to TRBJ1-1, with a weak D call TRBD1 (6 bases). The V gene's germline CDR1 is DFQATT and CDR2 SNEGSKA (reference sequence). The CDR3 extends over 11 amino acids. The V gene lost 4 bases and the J gene lost 3 bases, with 6 bases spanning the gap. The CDR3 bases are TGCAGTGCTAACAGGGACACTGAAGCTTTCTTT. It translates to CSANRDTEAFF.

The chain links TRBV27 to TRBJ1-2; TRBD1 matches 7 bases. Germline V gene lookup returns CDR1 MNHEY and CDR2 SMNVEV (reference sequence). V gave up 3 bases and J gave up 11 bases; unmatched junction bases: 15. This CDR3 is 15 amino acids long. CDR3 region: CASSFVRDSFRGYTF. DNA for the CDR3: TGTGCCAGCAGTTTTGTCCGGGACAGCTTCAGAGGGTACACCTTC.

The chain is built from TRBV10-3 and TRBJ2-2; no clear D gene. The CDR3 consists of 18 residues. V dropped 4 bases and J dropped 0 bases, with 18 bases sitting between them. CDR1 is ENHRY and CDR2 is SYGVKD in the germline V gene. The CDR3 region has the DNA TGTGCCATCAGTGTTGTCCTCCCGATGGTAGCGAACACCGGGGAGCTGTTTTTT. It encodes CAISVVLPMVANTGELFF.

V and J are TRBV6-5 and TRBJ1-3, with D maybe TRBD1 (6 bases). The V end was cut by 5 bases, the J end by 11 bases, with 16 bases between. The CDR3 runs to 13 residues. CDR1 MNHEY and CDR2 SVGAGI come from the germline V gene. The CDR3 protein is CASSQPGTSPIYF. In DNA, the CDR3 is TGTGCCAGCAGTCAACCAGGGACATCTCCCATATATTTT.

This chain connects TRBV7-8 to TRBJ2-1; 10 bases align to TRBD2. Germline V gene data show CDR1 as SGHVS and CDR2 as FQNEAQ. This CDR3 comprises 16 residues. V was pared by 5 bases and J by 4 bases, with 8 bases of the junction left unmatched. CDR3 DNA: TGTGCCAGCAGCACCCAAGCGGGAGGGAATTACAATGAGCAGTTCTTC. The encoded protein is CASSTQAGGNYNEQFF.

The rearrangement joins TRBV7-8 to TRBJ1-5; 7 bases align to TRBD1. Per germline, CDR1 SGHVS and CDR2 FQNEAQ. The CDR3 contains 15 residues. Trimming at V came to 6 bases and at J to 2 bases, leaving 7 bases not matched to a gene. CDR3 protein: CASSFTGAGNQPQHF. As DNA, the CDR3 is TGTGCCAGCAGTTTTACAGGGGCTGGCAATCAGCCCCAGCATTTT.

This chain uses TRBV6-7 with TRBJ1-2; 9 bases match TRBD1. TRBV6-7 is filed as an ORF, its function uncertain. V was clipped by 5 bases and J by 4 bases; unmatched bases: 8. The CDR3 covers 15 residues. The CDR3 protein is CASSLGQGVSYGYTF. The CDR3 DNA is TGTGCCAGCAGTCTGGGACAGGGAGTGAGCTATGGCTACACCTTC.

This clone came up once. V gene TRBV5-1 combines with J gene TRBJ2-7; 8 nucleotides align to TRBD2. V lost 4 bases and J lost 2; bases outside the gene matches: 8. CDR1 SGHRS and CDR2 YFSETQ come from the germline V gene. This CDR3 comprises 15 residues. The CDR3 DNA sequence: TGCGCCAGCAGCCCCTCTAGCGGGCACGCCTACGAGCAGTACTTC. Translation: CASSPSSGHAYEQYF.

CDR3 region: CAWTRGEADNQPQHF. The CDR3 nucleotides read TGTGCCTGGACCAGAGGGGAGGCGGACAATCAGCCCCAGCATTTT. The rearrangement joins TRBV30 to TRBJ1-5; possibly TRBD1 for D (5 bases). V was shortened by 4 bases and J by 3 bases, with 16 bases between the two germline ends. CDR1 and CDR2 from the germline V gene are GTSNPN and SVGIG (reference sequence). This CDR3 region has 15 residues. Variable domain in full (rest from reference TRBV30 and TRBJ1-5): SQTIHQWPATLVQPVGSPLSLECTVEGTSNPNLYWYRQAAGRGLQLLFYSVGIGQISSEVPQNLSASRPQDRQFILSSKKLLLSDSGFYLCAWTRGEADNQPQHFGDGTRLSIL.

CDR3 in DNA: TGTGCCAGCAGCCTAACAGGGGATGGCTCCTACAATGAGCAGTTCTTC. Translated: CASSLTGDGSYNEQFF. J is TRBJ2-1 and V is TRBV7-2; 7 bases are shared with TRBD1. V lost 5 bases, J lost 0 bases, and 7 bases stayed unmatched. Germline CDR1 and CDR2: SGHTA and FQGNSA. CDR3 length equals 16 residues.

The chain joins TRBV7-9 to TRBJ1-2, with 11 bases fitting TRBD1. Germline V gene lookup returns CDR1 SEHNR and CDR2 FQNEAQ (reference sequence). There are 16 residues in the CDR3. Germline trimming cut 6 bases from V and 4 bases from J; bases unmatched to any gene: 10. This chain's CDR3 is CASSFAGTGGSYGYTF. The CDR3 DNA is TGTGCCAGCAGTTTCGCCGGGACAGGGGGTTCCTATGGCTACACCTTC.

This clone was seen once. The J gene is TRBJ2-1, the V gene TRBV28; D call uncertain. The CDR3 runs to 14 residues. Germline V gene lookup returns CDR1 MDHEN and CDR2 SYDVKM. Trimming took 10 bases from V and 4 from J, leaving 17 bases between them. This CDR3 is CATRIFGVYNEQFF. CDR3 coding DNA: TGTGCCACCAGGATATTTGGAGTTTACAATGAGCAGTTCTTC.

This clone occurred a few times. The chain combines TRBV5-6 with TRBJ2-7; 7 bases line up with TRBD2. Germline lookup yields CDR1 SGHDT and CDR2 YYEEEE. J lost 1 base, V lost 5 bases, and 12 bases had no gene match. CDR3 length equals 16 residues. CDR3 coding DNA: TGTGCCAGCAGAAAAGGACTAGGGGCGGGGTCCTACGAGCAGTACTTC. Translated: CASRKGLGAGSYEQYF.

This chain uses TRBV29-1 with TRBJ2-1; D perhaps matches TRBD1 (6 bases). Germline V gives CDR1 SQVTM, CDR2 ANQGSEA. This CDR3 contains 13 residues. The V end was cut by 6 bases, the J end by 2 bases, with 11 bases between. The CDR3 DNA is TGCAGCGTGGGGTGGGACACCTACAATGAGCAGTTCTTC. This encodes CSVGWDTYNEQFF.

In this sample, this clone turned up once. The chain uses TRBV10-1 and TRBJ1-1, with D perhaps matching TRBD1 (5 bases). The germline V gene has CDR1 WNHNN and CDR2 SYGVQD (reference sequence). This CDR3 has 16 residues. The germline V and J ends were trimmed by 0 bases and 1 base, with 12 bases remaining between them. As DNA, the CDR3 is TGCGCCAGCAGTGAGTCGCTGGGGCAGGGGAACACTGAAGCTTTCTTT. Its protein is CASSESLGQGNTEAFF.

This chain links TRBV7-9 with TRBJ1-4; no clear D gene. From germline, CDR1 is SEHNR and CDR2 FQNEAQ (reference sequence). V was clipped by 1 base and J by 0 bases, with 12 bases between them. The CDR3 runs to 17 residues. This CDR3 reads CASSLVRGTATNEKLFF. In DNA, the CDR3 is TGTGCCAGCAGCTTAGTTCGGGGAACCGCAACTAATGAAAAACTGTTTTTT.

The chain carries TRBV5-4 and TRBJ2-2, with D maybe TRBD1 (6 bases). Germline values: CDR1 SGHNT, CDR2 YYREEE (reference sequence). The CDR3 sequence is 14 residues long. The V gene lost 5 bases and the J gene lost 7 bases, with 15 bases spanning the gap. The CDR3 is CASRSQGQNGELFF. CDR3 sequence (DNA): TGTGCCAGCAGATCCCAGGGGCAGAACGGGGAGCTGTTTTTT.